The 5 T cell receptor beta chains presented below share a single source sample, sequenced in a study of blood T cells in healthy people across ages. Primed by a sample-barcoded 5' primer and a J-beta primer mix, a second PCR proceeded for about 6 to 11 cycles. From the 5' RACE reads, TCRdb called clonotypes with MiXCR, one entry per CDR3 protein. The sample has some 1.8 million distinct CDR3 sequences, more than 35% seen once; the top ten hold about 21%. Sequencing was done on a sample of blood. The receptors shown here come from a human donor in good health.

The chain employs TRBV27 and TRBJ2-7; 8 nucleotides align to TRBD1. CDR3 length equals 14 residues. With 5 bases clipped from V and 3 bases from J, the junction kept 6 bases outside the gene matches. Germline CDR1 reads MNHEY; CDR2 reads SMNVEV (reference sequence). The CDR3 region has the DNA TGTGCCAGCAGTGCCGGACAGGGCTACTACGAGCAGTACTTC. Its translation: CASSAGQGYYEQYF.

CDR3 DNA: TGTGCCAGCTCACCGATCGGGAATGAGCAGTTCTTC. Protein product: CASSPIGNEQFF. The rearrangement links TRBV18 to TRBJ2-1; D gene ambiguous. V lost 3 bases and J 7 bases, leaving 7 bases between the germline ends. CDR3 size: 12 residues. Germline CDR1 KGHSH, CDR2 LQKENI.

This clonotype was picked up a small number of times. The chain joins TRBV6-2 or TRBV6-3 to TRBJ2-5; D is perhaps TRBD2 (5 bases). The CDR3 runs to 14 residues. CDR1 is MNHEY, CDR2 SVGEGT, per germline. V was cut by 2 bases and J by 2 bases, with 9 bases left in between. CDR3 loop: CASSYGRGQETQYF. The DNA of the CDR3 is TGTGCCAGCAGTTACGGTCGGGGACAAGAGACCCAGTACTTC.

The chain couples TRBV4-2 to TRBJ2-2, with 11 bases lining up with TRBD2. The V gene's germline CDR1 is LGHNA and CDR2 YNFKEQ. The CDR3 runs to 18 residues. V lost 4 bases and J lost 1; bases outside the gene matches: 8. The CDR3 protein is CASSPPSGGLKNTGELFF. Here the CDR3 DNA reads TGTGCCAGCAGCCCTCCTAGCGGGGGGCTGAAGAACACCGGGGAGCTGTTTTTT.

The rearrangement joins TRBV9 to TRBJ1-1, with D maybe TRBD1 (5 bases). Trimming stripped 0 bases from V and 4 bases from J, with 10 bases between. The CDR3 runs to 14 residues. The germline gives CDR1 SGDLS, CDR2 YYNGEE. For the CDR3, the DNA is TGTGCCAGCAGCGTAGCTGGGGGAATCACTGAAGCTTTCTTT. This translates into CASSVAGGITEAFF.